There are a few counts of the clone carrying this T cell receptor (beta chain). Its antigen is not known. PCR involved 60 Vbeta and 13 Jbeta primers. Some clones are missing from TCRdb's copy, which holds only in-frame ones; the method was immunoSEQ multiplex PCR. Of approximately 150,000 clones listed, around 57% are singletons. Germline V gene data show CDR1 as SGDLS and CDR2 as YYNGEE. V lost 0 bases to trimming and J lost 7 bases, with 8 bases between them. This CDR3 region has 13 residues. The data are from a study of cytomegalovirus exposure and HLA in healthy donors. Whole-study findings and limits: From TCR beta sequences, most subjects' HLA-A and HLA-B alleles were reportedly predicted accurately. A list of 150 or so TCR beta chains associated with cytomegalovirus was given.

The chain has TRBV9 and TRBJ1-3; D unclear. This TCR was sampled from a male donor in good health and CMV-seronegative. The source material was PBMCs. CDR3 nucleotide sequence: TGTGCCAGCAGCGTAGAGGACTGGAACACCATATATTTT. Protein sequence: CASSVEDWNTIYF.